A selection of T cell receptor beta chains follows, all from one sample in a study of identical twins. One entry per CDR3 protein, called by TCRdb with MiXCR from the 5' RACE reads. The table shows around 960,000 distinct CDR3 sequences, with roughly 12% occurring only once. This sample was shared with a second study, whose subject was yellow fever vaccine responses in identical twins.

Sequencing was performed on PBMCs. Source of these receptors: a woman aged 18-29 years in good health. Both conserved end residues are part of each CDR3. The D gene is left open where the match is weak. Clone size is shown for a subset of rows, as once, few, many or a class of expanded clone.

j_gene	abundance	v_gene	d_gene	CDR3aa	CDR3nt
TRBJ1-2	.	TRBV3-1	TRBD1	CASSPRTGNGYTF	TGTGCCAGCAGCCCGAGGACAGGCAACGGCTACACCTTC
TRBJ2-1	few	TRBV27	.	CASSERADEQFF	TGTGCCAGCAGCGAACGGGCCGATGAGCAGTTCTTC
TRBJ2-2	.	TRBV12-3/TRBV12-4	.	CASRAPSDTGELFF	TGTGCCAGCCGGGCCCCTAGCGACACCGGGGAGCTGTTTTTT
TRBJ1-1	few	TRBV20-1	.	CSATAGTVNTEAFF	TGCAGTGCTACGGCCGGGACGGTGAACACTGAAGCTTTCTTT
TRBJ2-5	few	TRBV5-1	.	CASSLLTGRETQYF	TGCGCCAGCAGCTTGTTAACAGGTCGAGAGACCCAGTACTTC
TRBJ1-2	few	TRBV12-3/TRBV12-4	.	CASSFSGLFGRINYGYTF	TGTGCCAGCAGTTTTTCCGGGTTATTTGGACGGATTAACTATGGCTACACCTTC
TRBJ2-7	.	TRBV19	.	CATAELRGGSYEQYF	TGTGCCACCGCCGAGCTGAGAGGGGGCTCCTACGAGCAGTACTTC
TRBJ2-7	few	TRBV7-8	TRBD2	CASSFTSARSSYEQYF	TGTGCCAGCAGCTTTACTAGCGCTAGGAGCTCCTACGAGCAGTACTTC
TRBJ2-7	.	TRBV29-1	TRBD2	CSVILAGASYEQYF	TGCAGCGTGATCCTAGCGGGAGCCTCCTACGAGCAGTACTTC
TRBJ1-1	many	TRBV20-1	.	CSAMKGVGSEAFF	TGCAGTGCTATGAAAGGCGTGGGAAGTGAAGCTTTCTTT
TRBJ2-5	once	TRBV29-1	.	CSVEGGQETQYF	TGCAGCGTTGAAGGGGGGCAAGAGACCCAGTACTTC
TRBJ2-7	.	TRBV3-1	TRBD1	CASSLRDRGPKQYF	TGTGCCAGCAGCCTCCGGGACAGGGGGCCTAAGCAGTACTTC
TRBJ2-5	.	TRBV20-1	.	CSASARDIRGTQYF	TGCAGTGCTAGCGCACGGGACATTAGGGGGACCCAGTACTTC
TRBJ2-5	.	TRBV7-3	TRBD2	CASSLLKREGLQETQYF	TGTGCCAGCAGCTTACTAAAACGGGAGGGCCTCCAAGAGACCCAGTACTTC